A selection of T cell receptor beta chains follows, all from one sample in a study of PD-L1 blockade in urothelial cancer. Clones were read by immunoSEQ multiplex PCR, and TCRdb kept only the in-frame ones, dropping some. Of 95,000 to 150,000 clones listed, 86% were seen once; the top ten hold 2.4%. This specimen was PBMCs, taken around atezolizumab (anti-PD-L1) treatment. These receptors all come from a man aged 50 or older with urothelial cancer. The CDR3 runs from the conserved cysteine through the conserved F or W. The D gene is left open where the match is weak. Only part of the rows carry a size: once, few, many, or a class if the clone is expanded.

j_call,d_call,v_call,clone_size,cdr3_nt,cdr3_aa
TRBJ1-2,-,TRBV19,-,TGTGCCAGTATACCCGCCGGGAGCCCCAATGGCTATGGCTACACCTTC,CASIPAGSPNGYGYTF
TRBJ2-7,TRBD1,TRBV4-1,-,TGCGCCAGCAGCCAAGGACAGGGTAGATCCTACGAGCAGTACTTC,CASSQGQGRSYEQYF
TRBJ1-1,-,TRBV10-1,-,TGCGCCAGCAGTGAGTCGCCAGGGTCGGCTGAAGCTTTCTTT,CASSESPGSAEAFF
TRBJ2-2,-,TRBV4-1,-,TGCGCCAGCAGCCAAGAATCCTTTACTAGTGGACACACCGGGGAGCTGTTTTTT,CASSQESFTSGHTGELFF
TRBJ2-7,TRBD2,TRBV6-6,-,TGTGCCACACACCCGGGGGGTGACTCCGAGCAGTACTTC,CATHPGGDSEQYF
TRBJ2-1,TRBD2,TRBV19,-,TGTGCCAGCTCGAGCGGGAGCCTTAGGAATGAGCAGTTCTTC,CASSSGSLRNEQFF
TRBJ1-6,-,TRBV2,few,TGTGCCAGCAGTCTCCCGGGAGAAAGCTATAATTCACCCCTCCACTTT,CASSLPGESYNSPLHF
TRBJ2-1,-,TRBV6-1,once,TGTGCCAGCAGTGTGGGATGGGGTGGGGAGGAGCAGTTCTTC,CASSVGWGGEEQFF
TRBJ2-7,-,TRBV7-2,-,TGTGCCAGCAGCTTAGTTAGTGGGGCGGGGCGGAACGAGCAGTACTTC,CASSLVSGAGRNEQYF
TRBJ1-2,TRBD1,TRBV2,few,TGTGCCAGTCGAGGGGGCCTCTATGGCTACACCTTC,CASRGGLYGYTF
TRBJ1-2,TRBD1,TRBV7-6,-,TGTGCCAGCAGCTTAGTTTCAGGGGGCAATCCCAATGGCTACACCTTC,CASSLVSGGNPNGYTF
TRBJ1-1,TRBD1,TRBV7-6,-,TGTGCCAGCAGCTTAGGGACCGGGACAGCAGCTTTCTTT,CASSLGTGTAAFF
TRBJ1-1,-,TRBV21-1,-,TGTGCCAGCAGAACAGGGCGATGCACACCTTTGAACACTGAAGCTTTCTTT,CASRTGRCTPLNTEAFF
TRBJ1-4,-,TRBV27,-,TGTGCCAGCACATCCGGGACTTTTAATGAAAAACTGTTTTTT,CASTSGTFNEKLFF
TRBJ2-1,TRBD2,TRBV2,-,TGTGCCAGCAGTTTCGGACTAGCGGGCGGGGACAATGAGCAGTTCTTC,CASSFGLAGGDNEQFF
TRBJ2-3,TRBD1,TRBV30,-,TGTGCCTGGAGTATTCGAACAGGGGGTTCGTGGACAGATACGCAGTATTTT,CAWSIRTGGSWTDTQYF
TRBJ2-7,TRBD1,TRBV6-1,-,TGTGCCAGCAGTACAGGGGGTATGTACGAGCAGTACTTC,CASSTGGMYEQYF
TRBJ1-2,-,TRBV15,-,TGTGCCACCAGCAGACCCCAGGGCGCCTATGGCTACACCTTC,CATSRPQGAYGYTF
TRBJ2-7,-,TRBV11-2,-,TGTGCCAGCAGCTTGGGCAGCTCCTACGAGCAGTACTTC,CASSLGSSYEQYF
TRBJ1-2,TRBD1,TRBV9,-,TGTGCCAGCAGCCGACGGACAGGGGGAATGGAGACCTTC,CASSRRTGGMETF
TRBJ2-7,-,TRBV28,-,TGTGCCAGCAGCACTCCGGGTCTTTCCTACGAGCAGTACTTC,CASSTPGLSYEQYF
TRBJ2-6,TRBD1,TRBV27,few,TGTGCCAGCAGTCCTAGGTGGACAGGGCATCTCCTGACTTTC,CASSPRWTGHLLTF
TRBJ2-1,-,TRBV4-1,-,TGCGCCAGCAGCCAAGAATCTAGCCTAAGCTCCTACAATGAGCAGTTCTTC,CASSQESSLSSYNEQFF
TRBJ2-3,-,TRBV6-1,-,TGTGCCAGCAGTGATCGACACACAGATACGCAGTATTTT,CASSDRHTDTQYF
TRBJ1-5,-,TRBV28,-,TGTGCCAGCAGTTCCCCGTCGAGTGATAGCAATCAGCCCCAGCATTTT,CASSSPSSDSNQPQHF
TRBJ1-2,TRBD1,TRBV29-1,-,TGCAGCACCAGGGGGCCGTCTTCTTATGGCTACACCTTC,CSTRGPSSYGYTF
TRBJ1-2,TRBD1,TRBV5-5,-,TGTGCCAGCAGCCGTTGGGACAGGGCGGGGAATGGCTACACCTTC,CASSRWDRAGNGYTF
TRBJ1-1,-,TRBV19,-,TGTGCCAGTTTTCAGAACACTGAAGCTTTCTTT,CASFQNTEAFF
TRBJ2-2,-,TRBV6-4,-,TGTGCCAGCAGTGACTTCTTCGGGGAGCTGTTTTTT,CASSDFFGELFF
TRBJ2-3,-,TRBV25-1,-,TGTGCCAGCAGTGAATATACCCCTCGGCGGGGAAAGGCAGATACGCAGTATTTT,CASSEYTPRRGKADTQYF
TRBJ2-5,TRBD2,TRBV27,once,TGTGCCAGCAGTTTGAGGACTAGCGGGAGTGGTAGGAGAGAGACCCAGTACTTC,CASSLRTSGSGRRETQYF
TRBJ1-5,-,TRBV7-8,-,TGTGCCAGCGGGACGGGGGGGATCGGCAATCAGCCCCAGCATTTT,CASGTGGIGNQPQHF
TRBJ2-5,TRBD2,TRBV7-8,-,TGTGCCAGCAGCTTAGCGTTGGCTAGCGGCAACCAAGAGACCCAGTACTTC,CASSLALASGNQETQYF
TRBJ1-1,-,TRBV10-3,-,TGTGCCATCAGTGAAGACAGACGAAACACTGAAGCTTTCTTT,CAISEDRRNTEAFF
TRBJ2-3,-,TRBV6-5,once,TGTGCCAGCAGTGACACTGGTACAGATACGCAGTATTTT,CASSDTGTDTQYF
TRBJ1-6,-,TRBV5-1,few,TGCGCCAGCAGCTTGAGTCTCAGGGATTATTCACCCCTCCACTTT,CASSLSLRDYSPLHF
TRBJ1-5,-,TRBV19,-,TGTGCCAGTAGTCCCTTATGGACTTTTACCCAGCATCAGCCCCAGCATTTT,CASSPLWTFTQHQPQHF
TRBJ2-7,-,TRBV11-2,-,TGTGCCAGCAGCTTAGTCACAGGGTTCTCCTACGAGCAGTACTTC,CASSLVTGFSYEQYF
TRBJ2-7,-,TRBV30,-,TGTGCCTGGAGTGGCCCGAGGTGGGAGGTCAACGAGCAGTACTTC,CAWSGPRWEVNEQYF
TRBJ1-5,-,TRBV19,-,TGTGCCAGTAGTTGGGGCAATAATTGGAATCAGCCCCAGCATTTT,CASSWGNNWNQPQHF
TRBJ2-2,-,TRBV6-5,-,TGTGCCAGCAGTTTCCCTACCGGGGAGCTGTTTTTT,CASSFPTGELFF
TRBJ1-5,-,TRBV7-2,-,TGTGCCAGCAGCCTTTTTGGACAGACCAATCAGCCCCAGCATTTT,CASSLFGQTNQPQHF
TRBJ1-2,-,TRBV23-1,-,TGCGCCAGCAGTCCCCCTCAGGCAGGGCCCACCTTC,CASSPPQAGPTF
TRBJ2-7,-,TRBV7-3,few,TGTGCCAGCAGCCAACCCGGGAACGAGCAGTACTTC,CASSQPGNEQYF
TRBJ1-4,TRBD1,TRBV28,-,TGTGCCAGCAGTTTCAGGACGGGGACAGGGGATGAAAAACTGTTTTTT,CASSFRTGTGDEKLFF
TRBJ2-7,-,TRBV30,-,TGTGCCTGGACCGAAAAGGGAGGGGGCTCCTACGAGCAGTACTTC,CAWTEKGGGSYEQYF
TRBJ2-2,-,TRBV6-5,-,TGTGCCAGCCGCACACAGGGAAACACCGGGGAGCTGTTTTTT,CASRTQGNTGELFF
TRBJ2-5,TRBD2,TRBV5-1,-,TGCGCCAGCAGCTCGAATAGCGGGAGGTTAGAGACCCAGTACTTC,CASSSNSGRLETQYF